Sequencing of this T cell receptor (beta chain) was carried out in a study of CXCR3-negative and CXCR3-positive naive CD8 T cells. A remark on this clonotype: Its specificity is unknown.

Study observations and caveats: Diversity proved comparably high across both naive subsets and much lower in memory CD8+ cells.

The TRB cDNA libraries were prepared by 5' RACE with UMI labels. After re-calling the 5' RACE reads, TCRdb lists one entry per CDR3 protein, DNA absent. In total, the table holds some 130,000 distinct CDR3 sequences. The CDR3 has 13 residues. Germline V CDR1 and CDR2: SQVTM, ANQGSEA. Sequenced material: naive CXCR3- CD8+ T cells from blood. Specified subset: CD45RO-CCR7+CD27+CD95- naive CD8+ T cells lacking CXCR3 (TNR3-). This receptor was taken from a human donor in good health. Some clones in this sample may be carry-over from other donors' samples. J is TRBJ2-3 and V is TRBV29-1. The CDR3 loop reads CSVPQAGTDTQYF.